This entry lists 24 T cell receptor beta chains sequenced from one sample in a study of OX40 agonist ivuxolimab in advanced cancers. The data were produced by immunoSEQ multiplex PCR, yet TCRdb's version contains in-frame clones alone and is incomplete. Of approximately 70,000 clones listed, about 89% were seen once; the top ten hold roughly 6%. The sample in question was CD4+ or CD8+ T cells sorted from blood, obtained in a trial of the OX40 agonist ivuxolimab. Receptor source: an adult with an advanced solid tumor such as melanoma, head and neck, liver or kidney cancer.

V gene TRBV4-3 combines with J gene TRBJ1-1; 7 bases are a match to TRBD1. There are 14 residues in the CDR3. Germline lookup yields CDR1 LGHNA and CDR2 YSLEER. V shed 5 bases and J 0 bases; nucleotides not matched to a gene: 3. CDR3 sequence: CASSVTGVNTEAFF. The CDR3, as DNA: TGCGCCAGCAGCGTAACAGGGGTGAACACTGAAGCTTTCTTT.

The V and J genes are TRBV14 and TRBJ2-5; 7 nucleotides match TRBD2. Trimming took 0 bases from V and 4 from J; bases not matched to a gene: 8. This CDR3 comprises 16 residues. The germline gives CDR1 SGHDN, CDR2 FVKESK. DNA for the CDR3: TGTGCCAGCAGCCAAGATATGGCCGTAGCGGGAGAGACCCAGTACTTC. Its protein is CASSQDMAVAGETQYF.

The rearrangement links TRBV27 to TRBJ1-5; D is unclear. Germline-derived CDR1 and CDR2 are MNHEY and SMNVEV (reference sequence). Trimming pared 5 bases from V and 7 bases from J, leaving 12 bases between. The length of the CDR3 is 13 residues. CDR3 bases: TGTGCCAGCAGTCAAGGTGGCGTCCAGCCCCAGCATTTT. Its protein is CASSQGGVQPQHF.

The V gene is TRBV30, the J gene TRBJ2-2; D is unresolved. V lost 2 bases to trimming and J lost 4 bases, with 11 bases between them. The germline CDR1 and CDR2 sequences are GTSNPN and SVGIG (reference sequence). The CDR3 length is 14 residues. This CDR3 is CAWSIVWGTGELFF. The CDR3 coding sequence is TGTGCCTGGAGTATAGTTTGGGGCACCGGGGAGCTGTTTTTT.

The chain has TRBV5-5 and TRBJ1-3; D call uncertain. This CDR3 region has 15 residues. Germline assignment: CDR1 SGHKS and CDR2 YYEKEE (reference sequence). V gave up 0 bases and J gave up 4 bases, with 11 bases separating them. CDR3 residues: CASSLDLGDGNTIYF. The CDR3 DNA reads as TGTGCCAGCAGCTTGGACCTCGGCGACGGAAACACCATATATTTT.

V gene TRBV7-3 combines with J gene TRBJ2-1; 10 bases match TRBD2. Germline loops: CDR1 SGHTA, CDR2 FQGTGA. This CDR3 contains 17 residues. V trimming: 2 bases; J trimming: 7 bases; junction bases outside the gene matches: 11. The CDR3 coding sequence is TGTGCCAGCAGCTTAGCCCCCGAAGCGGGAGGGAAGAATGAGCAGTTCTTC. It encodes CASSLAPEAGGKNEQFF.

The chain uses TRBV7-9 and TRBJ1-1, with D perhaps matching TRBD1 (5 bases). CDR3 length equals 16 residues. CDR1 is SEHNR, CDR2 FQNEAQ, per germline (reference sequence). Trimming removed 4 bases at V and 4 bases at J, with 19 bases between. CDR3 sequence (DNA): TGTGCCAGCAGCTCAGAGGGGATTGGAGAATTCACTGAAGCTTTCTTT. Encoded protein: CASSSEGIGEFTEAFF. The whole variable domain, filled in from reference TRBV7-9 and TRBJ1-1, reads DTGVSQNPRHKITKRGQNVTFRCDPISEHNRLYWYRQTLGQGPEFLTYFQNEAQLEKSRLLSDRFSAERPKGSFSTLEIQRTEQGDSAMYLCASSSEGIGEFTEAFFGQGTRLTVV.

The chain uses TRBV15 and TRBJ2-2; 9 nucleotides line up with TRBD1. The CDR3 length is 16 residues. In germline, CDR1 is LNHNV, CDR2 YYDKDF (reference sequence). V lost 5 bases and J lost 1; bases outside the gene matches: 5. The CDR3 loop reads CATSSGQGWNTGELFF. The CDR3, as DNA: TGTGCCACCAGCTCGGGACAGGGCTGGAACACCGGGGAGCTGTTTTTT.

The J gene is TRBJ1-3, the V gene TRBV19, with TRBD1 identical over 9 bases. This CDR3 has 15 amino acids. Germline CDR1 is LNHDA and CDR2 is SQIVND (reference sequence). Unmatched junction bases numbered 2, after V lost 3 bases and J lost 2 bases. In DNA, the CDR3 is TGTGCCAGTAGTATCGGACAGGGGACTGGAAACACCATATATTTT. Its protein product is CASSIGQGTGNTIYF.

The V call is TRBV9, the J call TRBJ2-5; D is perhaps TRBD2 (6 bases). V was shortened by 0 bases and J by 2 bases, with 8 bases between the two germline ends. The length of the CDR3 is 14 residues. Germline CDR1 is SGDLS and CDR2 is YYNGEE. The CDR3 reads CASSVGGTQETQYF. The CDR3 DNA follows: TGTGCCAGCAGCGTAGGCGGGACTCAAGAGACCCAGTACTTC.

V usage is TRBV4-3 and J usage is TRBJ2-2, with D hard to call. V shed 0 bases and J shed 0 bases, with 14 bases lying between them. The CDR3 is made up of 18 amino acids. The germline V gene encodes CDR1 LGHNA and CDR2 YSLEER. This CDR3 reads CASSQDLNLRSNTGELFF. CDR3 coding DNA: TGCGCCAGCAGCCAAGATCTTAATTTGCGGTCGAACACCGGGGAGCTGTTTTTT.

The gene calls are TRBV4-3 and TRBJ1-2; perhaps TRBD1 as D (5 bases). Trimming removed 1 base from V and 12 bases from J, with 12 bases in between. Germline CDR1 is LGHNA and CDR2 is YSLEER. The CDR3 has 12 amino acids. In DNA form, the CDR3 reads TGCGCCAGCAGCCAAGGGGACGGAGCCCACACCTTC. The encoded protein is CASSQGDGAHTF.

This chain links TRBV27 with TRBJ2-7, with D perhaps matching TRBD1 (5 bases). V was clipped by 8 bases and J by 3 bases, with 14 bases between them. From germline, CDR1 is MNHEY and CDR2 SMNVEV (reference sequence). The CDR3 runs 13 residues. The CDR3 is CASGEGVIYEQYF. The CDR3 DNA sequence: TGTGCCAGCGGGGAAGGGGTGATCTACGAGCAGTACTTC.

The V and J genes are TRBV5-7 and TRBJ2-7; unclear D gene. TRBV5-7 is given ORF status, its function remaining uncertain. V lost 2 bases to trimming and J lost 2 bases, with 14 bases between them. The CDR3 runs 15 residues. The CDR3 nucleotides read TGTGCCAGCAGCTTCCCCGGAAACGGGCCCTACGAGCAGTACTTC. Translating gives CASSFPGNGPYEQYF.

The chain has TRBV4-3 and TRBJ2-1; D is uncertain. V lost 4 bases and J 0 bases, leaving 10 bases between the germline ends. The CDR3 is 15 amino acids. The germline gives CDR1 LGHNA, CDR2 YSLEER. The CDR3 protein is CASSPAASSYNEQFF. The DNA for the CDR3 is TGCGCCAGCAGCCCCGCTGCTAGCTCCTACAATGAGCAGTTCTTC.

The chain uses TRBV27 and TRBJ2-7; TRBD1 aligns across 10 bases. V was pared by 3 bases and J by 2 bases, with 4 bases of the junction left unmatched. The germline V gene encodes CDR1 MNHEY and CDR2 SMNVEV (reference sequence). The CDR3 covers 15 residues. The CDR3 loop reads CASSFGGQGAYEQYF. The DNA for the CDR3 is TGTGCCAGCAGTTTTGGAGGACAGGGGGCCTACGAGCAGTACTTC.

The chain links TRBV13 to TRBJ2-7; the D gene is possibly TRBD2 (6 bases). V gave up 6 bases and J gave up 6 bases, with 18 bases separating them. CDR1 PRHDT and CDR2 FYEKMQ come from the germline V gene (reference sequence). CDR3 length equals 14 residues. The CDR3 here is CASSLLEGMSEQYF. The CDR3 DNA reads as TGTGCCAGCAGTTTGCTGGAGGGGATGAGCGAGCAGTACTTC.

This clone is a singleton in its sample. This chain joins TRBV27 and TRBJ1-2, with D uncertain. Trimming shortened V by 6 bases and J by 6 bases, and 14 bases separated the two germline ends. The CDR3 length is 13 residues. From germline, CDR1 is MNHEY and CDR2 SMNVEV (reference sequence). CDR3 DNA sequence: TGTGCCAGCAGCCAAGGAGGTGGTAATGGCTACACCTTC. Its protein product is CASSQGGGNGYTF.

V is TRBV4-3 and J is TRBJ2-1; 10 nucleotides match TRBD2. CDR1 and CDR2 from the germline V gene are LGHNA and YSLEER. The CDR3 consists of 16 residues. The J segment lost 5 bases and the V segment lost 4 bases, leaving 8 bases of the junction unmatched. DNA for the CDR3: TGCGCCAGCAGCCTAGGCGGACTAGCGGCACACAATGAGCAGTTCTTC. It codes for CASSLGGLAAHNEQFF.

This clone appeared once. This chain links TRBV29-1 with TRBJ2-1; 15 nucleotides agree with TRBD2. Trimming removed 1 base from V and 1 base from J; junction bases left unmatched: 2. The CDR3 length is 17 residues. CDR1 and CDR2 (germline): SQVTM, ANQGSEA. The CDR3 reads CSVEGTSGRDSYNEQFF. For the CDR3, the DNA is TGCAGCGTTGAAGGGACTAGCGGGAGGGATTCCTACAATGAGCAGTTCTTC.

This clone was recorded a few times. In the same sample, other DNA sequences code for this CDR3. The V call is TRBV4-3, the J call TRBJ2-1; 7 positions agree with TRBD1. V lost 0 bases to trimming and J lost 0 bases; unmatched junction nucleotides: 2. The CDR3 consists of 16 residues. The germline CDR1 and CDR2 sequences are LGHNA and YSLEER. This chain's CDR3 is CASSQDGTDSYNEQFF. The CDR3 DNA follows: TGCGCCAGCAGCCAAGATGGGACAGACTCCTACAATGAGCAGTTCTTC.

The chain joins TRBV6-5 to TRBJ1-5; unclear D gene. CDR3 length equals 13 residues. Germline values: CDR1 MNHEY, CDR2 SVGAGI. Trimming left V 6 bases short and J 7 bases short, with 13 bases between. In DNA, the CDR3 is TGTGCCAGCAGCCCCGACTGGGAACAGCCCCAGCATTTT. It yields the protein CASSPDWEQPQHF.

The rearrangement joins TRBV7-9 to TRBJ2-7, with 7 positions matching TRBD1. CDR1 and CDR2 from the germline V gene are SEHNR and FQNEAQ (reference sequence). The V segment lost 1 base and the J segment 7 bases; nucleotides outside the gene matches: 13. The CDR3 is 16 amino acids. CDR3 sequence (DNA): TGTGCCAGCAGCTTAGACGTGGACAGGCCGTGGGGGGAGCAGTACTTC. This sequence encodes CASSLDVDRPWGEQYF.

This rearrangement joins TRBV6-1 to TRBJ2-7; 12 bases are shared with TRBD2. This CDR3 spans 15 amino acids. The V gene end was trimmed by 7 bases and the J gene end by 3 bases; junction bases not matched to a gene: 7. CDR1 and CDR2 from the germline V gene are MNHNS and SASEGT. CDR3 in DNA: TGTGCCAGCACCCAGACTAGCGGGAGCGGCTACGAGCAGTACTTC. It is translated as CASTQTSGSGYEQYF.